This T cell receptor (beta chain) was profiled in a study of blood T cell repertoires in COVID-19. Study as a whole: The origin of the acute and convalescent COVID-19 samples was the United States, Italy and Spain. In each case, the material was cDNA or gDNA derived from T cells, B-cell-depleted T cells, or PBMCs.

This clone was recorded a few times. Per the study methods: How many nucleated cells were present was estimated from reference gene primer amplification. The data were produced by immunoSEQ multiplex PCR, yet TCRdb's version contains in-frame clones alone and is incomplete. The V and J calls and the clone size are those of that table, but D and trimming were determined from the DNA. This table has fewer than 250,000 clones, about four fifths appearing once. Germline loops: CDR1 LGHNA, CDR2 YSLEER. The CDR3 length is 18 residues. The V segment lost 0 bases and the J segment 1 base; nucleotides outside the gene matches: 8.

The sequencing sample was made of peripheral blood. This clonotype was sampled from a man between 60 and 70 years old with acute or convalescent COVID-19. This sequence joins TRBV4-3 and TRBJ2-1; 8 positions match TRBD2. CDR3 protein: CASSQEGPGGFSYNEQFF. The CDR3 nucleotides read TGCGCCAGCAGCCAAGAAGGCCCGGGGGGGTTTTCCTACAATGAGCAGTTCTTC.